This T cell receptor (beta chain) stems from a study of blood T cell repertoires in COVID-19. This study enrolled people aged roughly 18 to 89 from about two dozen US geographic areas. Produced via immunoSEQ multiplex PCR; TCRdb's table is partial and in-frame only. Altogether about 170,000 clones are present, 70% to 90% being singletons, with the ten largest covering roughly 0.77%. CDR3 size: 16 residues. The V and J ends lost 6 bases and 3 bases, in that order; junction bases with no gene match: 11. Germline CDR1 is SGHVS and CDR2 is FNYEAQ. This clonotype was sampled from a woman under 30 who had recovered from COVID-19. The chain uses TRBV7-6 and TRBJ2-5; TRBD1 aligns across 9 bases. Input material: PBMCs or T cells enriched from blood (not recorded which). Here the CDR3 DNA reads TGTGCCAGCAGATCGGGGGCCCGGACAGGGGAAGAGACCCAGTACTTC. Residues: CASRSGARTGEETQYF.